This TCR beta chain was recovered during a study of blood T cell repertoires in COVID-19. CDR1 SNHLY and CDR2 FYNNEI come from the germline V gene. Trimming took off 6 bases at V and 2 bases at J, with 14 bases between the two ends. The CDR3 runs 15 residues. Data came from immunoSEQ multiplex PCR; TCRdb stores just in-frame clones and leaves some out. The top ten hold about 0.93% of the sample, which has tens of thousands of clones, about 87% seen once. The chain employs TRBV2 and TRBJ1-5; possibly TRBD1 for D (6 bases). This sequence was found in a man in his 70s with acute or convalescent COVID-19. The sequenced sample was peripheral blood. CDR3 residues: CASRPDRFGNQPQHF. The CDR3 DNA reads TGTGCCAGCAGGCCTGACAGGTTTGGCAATCAGCCCCAGCATTTT.